This T cell receptor beta chain is from a study of blood T cell repertoires in COVID-19. The wider study: The analysed material was cDNA or gDNA that came from T cells, B-cell-depleted T cells, or PBMCs.

Germline V gene lookup returns CDR1 MNHEY and CDR2 SVGAGI. V was clipped by 2 bases and J by 3 bases, with 17 bases between them. The CDR3 has 16 amino acids. As originally analysed: Estimated nucleated cell counts came from reference gene primer amplification. Only in-frame clones appear in the TCRdb table, and some are missing; sequencing was by immunoSEQ multiplex PCR. The V and J calls and clone size come from that table; D and trimming were worked out from the DNA. In the table there are 70,000 to 95,000 clones, 81% of which are singletons. The sequence was collected from a human donor in a cohort sampled during active COVID-19. The J gene is TRBJ2-7, the V gene TRBV6-5; D perhaps matches TRBD2 (5 bases). The sample was peripheral blood. CDR3 bases: TGTGCCAGCAGTTACGGGCGGAGGCCAGCCTTCTACGAGCAGTACTTC. Translating it yields CASSYGRRPAFYEQYF.